The 5 T cell receptor beta chains reported below all come from one sample, sequenced in a study of T cell responses to AZD1222 COVID-19 vaccine. Here immunoSEQ multiplex PCR was the method, and the copy in TCRdb shows in-frame clones only, minus some. The data hold more than 80,000 clones, with 80% to 90% observed a single time. The sequencing used peripheral blood, collected 28 days after the second AZD1222 dose. The receptors here all came from an adult who received the AZD1222 COVID-19 vaccine.

The genes are TRBV7-2 and TRBJ1-6; 7 bases match TRBD1. CDR1 is SGHTA and CDR2 is FQGNSA in the germline V gene. The CDR3 is 19 residues long. Trimming took 1 base from V and 6 from J; bases not matched to a gene: 15. CDR3 amino acids: CASSLEQTGLGSGNSPLHF. The DNA of the CDR3 is TGTGCCAGCAGCTTAGAGCAGACAGGGTTAGGTTCGGGTAATTCACCCCTCCACTTT.

This clone was seen a few times. The V and J genes are TRBV10-3 and TRBJ2-5; 9 bases agree with TRBD2. Germline V lookup: CDR1 ENHRY, CDR2 SYGVKD. V shed 3 bases and J 6 bases; nucleotides not matched to a gene: 5. This CDR3 spans 14 amino acids. CDR3 amino acids: CAISDSGSGQTQYF. CDR3 DNA sequence: TGTGCCATCAGTGATAGCGGGAGCGGGCAGACCCAGTACTTC.

This chain uses TRBV5-1 with TRBJ2-2, with D tentatively TRBD2 (6 bases). V was clipped by 7 bases and J by 0 bases, with 22 bases between them. The germline gives CDR1 SGHRS, CDR2 YFSETQ. CDR3 length equals 18 residues. CDR3: CASSRNDGGSANTGELFF. For the CDR3, the DNA is TGCGCCAGCTCCCGAAATGACGGAGGGTCCGCGAACACCGGGGAGCTGTTTTTT. The whole variable domain, remainder taken from reference TRBV5-1 and TRBJ2-2, is KAGVTQTPRYLIKTRGQQVTLSCSPISGHRSVSWYQQTPGQGLQFLFEYFSETQRNKGNFPGRFSGRQFSNSRSEMNVSTLELGDSALYLCASSRNDGGSANTGELFFGEGSRLTVL.

The sample holds a few counts of this clone. The chain carries TRBV7-2 and TRBJ2-3, with 8 positions matching TRBD2. This CDR3 region has 16 residues. CDR1 and CDR2 (germline): SGHTA, FQGNSA. V shed 4 bases, J shed 2 bases, and the junction held 8 bases outside the gene matches. This CDR3 is CASSSDSSGVTDTQYF. The CDR3 DNA reads TGTGCCAGCAGCTCCGATAGTAGCGGGGTCACAGATACGCAGTATTTT.

This sequence joins TRBV10-3 and TRBJ1-3; TRBD1 matches at 10 bases. CDR3 length equals 15 residues. Germline loops: CDR1 ENHRY, CDR2 SYGVKD. Germline trimming cut 11 bases from V and 3 bases from J; bases unmatched to any gene: 10. The CDR3 coding sequence is TGTGCCGCATCCCCCGGGACAGGGGTTGGAAACACCATATATTTT. Amino acids: CAASPGTGVGNTIYF.